This T cell receptor (beta chain) was found in a study of T-cell memory formation after mild COVID-19. In its sample, this clonotype was seen many times. No antigen is known for it. The study's findings and limits: Second-wave clones that peaked on day 37 lacked confirmed SARS-CoV-2 specificity.

TCRdb itself ran the 5' RACE reads through MiXCR, one entry per CDR3 protein. The profile covers approximately 48,000 distinct CDR3 sequences, with about 7% appearing a single time and 1.4% taken by the ten largest. The origin of this receptor is a young man who had mild COVID-19 (a few samples of this study predate the infection). Cell type and time point are not known. The sample consisted of PBMCs or a T cell subset sorted from them (not recorded which).

CDR3 sequence reads: CASSLAAEQYF. CDR3 nucleotide sequence: TGTGCCAGCAGCTTAGCTGCCGAGCAGTACTTC. This chain uses TRBV13 with TRBJ2-7; no definite D call. V was shortened by 1 base and J by 6 bases, with 4 bases between the two germline ends. The germline gives CDR1 PRHDT, CDR2 FYEKMQ (reference sequence). The CDR3 contains 11 residues. The complete variable domain, with remaining parts taken from reference TRBV13 and TRBJ2-7, reads AAGVIQSPRHLIKEKRETATLKCYPIPRHDTVYWYQQGPGQDPQFLISFYEKMQSDKGSIPDRFSAQQFSDYHSELNMSSLELGDSALYFCASSLAAEQYFGPGTRLTVT.